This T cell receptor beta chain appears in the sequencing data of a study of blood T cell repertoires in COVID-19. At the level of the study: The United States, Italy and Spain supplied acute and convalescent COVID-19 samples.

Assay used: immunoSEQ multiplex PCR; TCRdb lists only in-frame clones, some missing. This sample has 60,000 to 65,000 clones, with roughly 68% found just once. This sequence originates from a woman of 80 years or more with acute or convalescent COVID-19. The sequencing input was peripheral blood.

The CDR3 is CASSAIAGASYEQYF. The CDR3 DNA reads TGCGCCAGCAGCGCTATAGCGGGGGCCTCCTACGAGCAGTACTTC. The genes are TRBV5-1 and TRBJ2-7, with 9 bases identical to TRBD2. Germline V lookup: CDR1 SGHRS, CDR2 YFSETQ. With 4 bases clipped from V and 0 bases from J, the junction kept 5 bases outside the gene matches. The CDR3 length is 15 residues.